This TCR beta chain was found in a study of shared clonotypes between healthy human individuals. The sample holds one count of this clone. An end of the junction does not agree with germline; a read error may underlie this. Germline values: CDR1 SNHLY, CDR2 FYNNEI. CDR3 size: 15 residues. Deep was the level used in running the assay. The authors distributed each subset's genomic DNA evenly over several immunoSEQ plates. The data were produced by immunoSEQ multiplex PCR, yet TCRdb's version contains in-frame clones alone and is incomplete. This table holds some 2,400,000 clones, approximately 95% found once.

V is TRBV2 and J is TRBJ1-6; D not resolved. The receptor comes from a man aged 18 to 30 in good health. Sequenced input: naive CD4+ T cells sorted from blood. As to subset: CD45RA+ positively selected. The CDR3 protein is CASREGSSYNSPLHF. The CDR3 DNA follows: TGTGCCAGCAGGGAAGGGAGCTCCTATAATTCACCCCTCCACTTT.